This TCR beta chain was found in a study of OX40 agonist ivuxolimab in advanced cancers. At the level of the study: Patients received ivuxolimab, an intravenous treatment, every 2 weeks at 0.01 to 10 mg/kg.

Germline V gives CDR1 MNHEY, CDR2 SMNVEV (reference sequence). This CDR3 is 12 amino acids long. Trimming cost V 5 bases and J 9 bases, with 11 bases left between them. TCRdb keeps only in-frame clones here, not all; method: immunoSEQ multiplex PCR. Here the sample spans 25,000 to 30,000 clones, around 82% being singletons. The source of this sequence is an adult with an advanced solid tumor such as melanoma, head and neck, liver or kidney cancer. This chain connects TRBV27 to TRBJ2-1, with a possible D match to TRBD1 (6 bases). The sequenced sample was CD4+ or CD8+ T cells sorted from blood, obtained in a trial of the OX40 agonist ivuxolimab. The CDR3: CASSPPGVEQFF. CDR3 DNA sequence: TGTGCCAGCAGTCCTCCAGGGGTTGAGCAGTTCTTC.